Listed here are 17 T cell receptor beta chains from one sample, sequenced in a study of beta chain features in type 1 diabetes. Sequencing targeted expressed TCRB transcripts, as all isolated RNA had been reverse transcribed. Profiled with immunoSEQ multiplex PCR; TCRdb holds only in-frame clones, not every one. This sample has about 210,000 clones, with under 13% found just once. Source material: central memory CD4+ T cells from blood. These receptors came from a man aged 18 to 29 in good health.

The chain has TRBV7-2 and TRBJ1-3, with a tentative D call TRBD1 (5 bases). V lost 1 base to trimming and J lost 4 bases, with 11 bases between them. The germline CDR1 and CDR2 sequences are SGHTA and FQGNSA. The CDR3 contains 15 residues. The CDR3: CASSLVGAVGNTIYF. The CDR3 DNA reads TGTGCCAGCAGCTTAGTCGGGGCGGTCGGAAACACCATATATTTT.

This clone has a handful of counts. The genes are TRBV7-2 and TRBJ2-3; 7 bases map to TRBD1. With 1 base clipped from V and 3 bases from J, the junction kept 10 bases outside the gene matches. Per germline, CDR1 SGHTA and CDR2 FQGNSA. The CDR3 extends over 17 amino acids. The CDR3 DNA reads TGTGCCAGCAGCTTAGGTGCAGGGGGACCTATTACAGATACGCAGTATTTT. This sequence encodes CASSLGAGGPITDTQYF. Variable domain in full (rest from reference TRBV7-2 and TRBJ2-3): GAGVSQSPSNKVTEKGKDVELRCDPISGHTALYWYRQSLGQGLEFLIYFQGNSAPDKSGLPSDRFSAERTGGSVSTLTIQRTQQEDSAVYLCASSLGAGGPITDTQYFGPGTRLTVL.

In its sample, this clone was seen once. This chain joins TRBV5-1 and TRBJ2-1; D gene uncertain. Germline V CDR1 and CDR2: SGHRS, YFSETQ. Trimming took off 1 base at V and 0 bases at J, with 8 bases between the two ends. The CDR3 runs to 15 residues. The CDR3 here is CASSLLDPSYNEQFF. The CDR3 nucleotides are TGCGCCAGCAGCTTGCTGGACCCCTCCTACAATGAGCAGTTCTTC.

This clone showed up just a few times. This chain links TRBV7-9 with TRBJ2-3; D might be TRBD1 or TRBD2, each matching 5 bases. Germline lookup yields CDR1 SEHNR and CDR2 FQNEAQ (reference sequence). The CDR3 consists of 16 residues. V was trimmed by 3 bases and J by 3 bases, leaving 16 bases between them. Here the CDR3 DNA reads TGTGCCAGCAGCTTTCCGGACACCGAGGGAACAGATACGCAGTATTTT. Protein product: CASSFPDTEGTDTQYF.

V and J are TRBV29-1 and TRBJ1-6; perhaps TRBD1 as D (5 bases). V gave up 6 bases and J gave up 7 bases, with 13 bases separating them. The length of the CDR3 is 13 residues. Germline V gene sequence: CDR1 SQVTM, CDR2 ANQGSEA. The CDR3 spells CSVVIGGNSPLHF. CDR3 bases: TGCAGCGTCGTTATCGGGGGAAATTCACCCCTCCACTTT.

The V and J genes are TRBV9 and TRBJ1-2; D might be TRBD1 (5 bases). The ends were cut back, 0 bases at V and 4 bases at J, with 7 bases in the middle. Germline V lookup: CDR1 SGDLS, CDR2 YYNGEE. The CDR3 is 13 amino acids. As DNA, the CDR3 is TGTGCCAGCAGCGTAGGACAGACCTATGGCTACACCTTC. Encoded protein: CASSVGQTYGYTF.

This clone appeared a few times. J is TRBJ2-7 and V is TRBV25-1, with D tentatively TRBD1 or TRBD2 (5 bases each). Germline values: CDR1 MGHDK, CDR2 SYGVNS. Between the trimmed V and J ends, which lost 4 bases and 0 bases, there was a span of 13 bases. There are 15 residues in the CDR3. The CDR3 DNA reads as TGTGCCAGCAGTGCGGGACCCATTATCTCCTACGAGCAGTACTTC. It translates to CASSAGPIISYEQYF.

This clone was seen many times. Here the CDR3 DNA reads TGTGCCAGCAGCTTAAATGTAGATACGCAGTATTTT. It specifies CASSLNVDTQYF. The V call is TRBV7-8, the J call TRBJ2-3, with D hard to call. The length of the CDR3 is 12 residues. Trimming left V 2 bases short and J 5 bases short, with 5 bases between. CDR1 is SGHVS and CDR2 is FQNEAQ in the germline V gene. The whole variable domain, remainder taken from reference TRBV7-8 and TRBJ2-3, is GAGVSQSPRYKVAKRGQDVALRCDPISGHVSLFWYQQALGQGPEFLTYFQNEAQLDKSGLPSDRFFAERPEGSVSTLKIQRTQQEDSAVYLCASSLNVDTQYFGPGTRLTVL.

A few counts support this clone. V gene TRBV28 combines with J gene TRBJ2-7, with a possible D match to TRBD1 (6 bases). Germline V gene lookup returns CDR1 MDHEN and CDR2 SYDVKM. The CDR3 spans 14 residues. Trimming left V 5 bases short and J 3 bases short, with 14 bases between. The CDR3, as DNA: TGTGCCAGCAGTCCTTCATGGACAGACTACGAGCAGTACTTC. It yields the protein CASSPSWTDYEQYF. Full variable domain (rest looked up from reference TRBV28 and TRBJ2-7): DVKVTQSSRYLVKRTGEKVFLECVQDMDHENMFWYRQDPGLGLRLIYFSYDVKMKEKGDIPEGYSVSREKKERFSLILESASTNQTSMYLCASSPSWTDYEQYFGPGTRLTVT.

The chain has TRBV5-4 and TRBJ2-7; a possible D gene is TRBD2 (6 bases). This CDR3 is 14 amino acids long. The V and J ends lost 2 bases and 5 bases respectively, with 14 bases between them. Per germline, CDR1 SGHNT and CDR2 YYREEE (reference sequence). The chain's CDR3 is CASSFGGVGNEQYF. Written as DNA, the CDR3 is TGTGCCAGCAGCTTTGGAGGGGTTGGAAACGAGCAGTACTTC.

This clone was observed at least ten times. The V and J genes are TRBV11-2 and TRBJ2-1; 8 bases are a match to TRBD1. Losses at the gene ends were 6 bases for V and 6 bases for J; bases not matched to a gene: 10. This CDR3 contains 15 residues. The germline V gene encodes CDR1 SGHAT and CDR2 FQNNGV. CDR3 in amino acids: CASSSTGTGSNEQFF. The CDR3 DNA follows: TGTGCCAGCAGTTCAACCGGGACAGGTAGCAATGAGCAGTTCTTC.

This clone showed up just a few times. The CDR3 here is CASSKGGGAYEQYF. The CDR3 DNA is TGTGCCAGCTCAAAGGGAGGTGGGGCCTACGAGCAGTACTTC. The chain is built from TRBV28 and TRBJ2-7; perhaps TRBD2 as D (6 bases). The V gene's germline CDR1 is MDHEN and CDR2 SYDVKM. V was pared by 8 bases and J by 2 bases, with 16 bases between. The CDR3 runs 14 residues.

This sequence joins TRBV6-1 and TRBJ2-7, with 7 bases matching TRBD2. There are 14 residues in the CDR3. V shed 8 bases, J shed 2 bases, and the junction held 9 bases outside the gene matches. Germline lookup yields CDR1 MNHNS and CDR2 SASEGT. CDR3: CASREASQTYEQYF. CDR3 DNA: TGTGCCAGCCGGGAGGCTAGTCAAACCTACGAGCAGTACTTC.

The genes are TRBV14 and TRBJ2-7; TRBD2 matches at 7 bases. V gave up 4 bases and J gave up 3 bases; unmatched junction bases: 6. Germline V lookup: CDR1 SGHDN, CDR2 FVKESK. The CDR3 is 14 amino acids. CDR3 DNA: TGTGCCAGCAGCCGCCTAGCGGAATACTACGAGCAGTACTTC. Its translation: CASSRLAEYYEQYF.

This clone was picked up a small number of times. V is TRBV15 and J is TRBJ2-2; TRBD1 aligns across 7 bases. Per the germline V gene, CDR1 is LNHNV and CDR2 is YYDKDF (reference sequence). The trim removed 1 base at V and 0 bases at J, leaving 5 bases unmatched. This CDR3 spans 17 amino acids. The CDR3 DNA reads as TGTGCCACCAGCAGAGCCGGGACAGCCGCGAACACCGGGGAGCTGTTTTTT. Its translation: CATSRAGTAANTGELFF.

V usage is TRBV30 and J usage is TRBJ2-6; the D gene is possibly TRBD1 (6 bases). Germline CDR1 reads GTSNPN; CDR2 reads SVGIG (reference sequence). The CDR3 is 15 residues long. The V gene lost 1 base and the J gene lost 1 base, with 8 bases spanning the gap. For the CDR3, the DNA is TGTGCCTGGAGTGACAGGGAATCTGGGGCCAACGTCCTGACTTTC. This gives the protein CAWSDRESGANVLTF.

The rearrangement links TRBV19 to TRBJ1-5; D is perhaps TRBD1 (6 bases). This CDR3 has 14 residues. V shed 6 bases and J shed 3 bases, with 12 bases lying between them. CDR1 and CDR2 (germline): LNHDA, SQIVND (reference sequence). The CDR3 loop is CASSSTGTNQPQHF. In DNA, the CDR3 is TGTGCCAGTAGCTCGACAGGAACCAATCAGCCCCAGCATTTT.